The entry that follows covers one T cell receptor (beta chain) sequence. Antigen unknown. This entry belongs to a study of T cell responses to AZD1222 COVID-19 vaccine. Study-level information: Pooled together were second doses at about 4 or about 12 weeks. General study results and limits: No repertoire was sampled before or during the peak T cell response, only after it.

Clones were sequenced by immunoSEQ multiplex PCR, and TCRdb holds only the in-frame ones, with some missing. This table holds about 60,000 clones, around 85% found once. CDR3 length equals 16 residues. V lost 3 bases and J lost 7, with 18 bases in between. Per the germline V gene, CDR1 is SNHLY and CDR2 is FYNNEI. The sequence was collected from an adult in good health. The chain links TRBV2 to TRBJ1-4; possibly TRBD1 for D (6 bases). The sample was peripheral blood, taken on day 0 of AZD1222 vaccination. The CDR3 bases are TGTGCCAGCAGTGATTTCGGGGGGGCGGTAGGTGAAAAACTGTTTTTT. It codes for CASSDFGGAVGEKLFF.